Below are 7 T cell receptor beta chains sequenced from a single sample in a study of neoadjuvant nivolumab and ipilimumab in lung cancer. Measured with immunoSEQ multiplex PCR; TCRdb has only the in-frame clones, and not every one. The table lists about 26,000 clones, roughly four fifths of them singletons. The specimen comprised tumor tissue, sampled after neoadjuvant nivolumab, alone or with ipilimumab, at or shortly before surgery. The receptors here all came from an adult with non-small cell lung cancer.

CDR3 in DNA: TGCGCCAGCAGCTTGGAACGGCAGAACTATGGCTACACCTTC. Amino acids: CASSLERQNYGYTF. The genes are TRBV5-1 and TRBJ1-2, with no clear D. There are 14 residues in the CDR3. Trimming removed 0 bases at V and 2 bases at J, with 8 bases between. In germline, CDR1 is SGHRS, CDR2 YFSETQ. Combining the CDR3 with reference TRBV5-1 and TRBJ1-2 gives the whole variable domain KAGVTQTPRYLIKTRGQQVTLSCSPISGHRSVSWYQQTPGQGLQFLFEYFSETQRNKGNFPGRFSGRQFSNSRSEMNVSTLELGDSALYLCASSLERQNYGYTFGSGTRLTVV.

CDR3 coding DNA: TGTGCCAGTAGTAACACAGGGGGGTTTCAGCCCCAGCATTTT. Translation: CASSNTGGFQPQHF. The gene calls are TRBV19 and TRBJ1-5; 8 bases agree with TRBD1. This CDR3 spans 14 amino acids. The ends lost 4 bases at V and 6 bases at J; junction bases unmatched: 5. CDR1 and CDR2 (germline): LNHDA, SQIVND (reference sequence). Full variable domain (missing parts from reference TRBV19 and TRBJ1-5): DGGITQSPKYLFRKEGQNVTLSCEQNLNHDAMYWYRQDPGQGLRLIYYSQIVNDFQKGDIAEGYSVSREKKESFPLTVTSAQKNPTAFYLCASSNTGGFQPQHFGDGTRLSIL.

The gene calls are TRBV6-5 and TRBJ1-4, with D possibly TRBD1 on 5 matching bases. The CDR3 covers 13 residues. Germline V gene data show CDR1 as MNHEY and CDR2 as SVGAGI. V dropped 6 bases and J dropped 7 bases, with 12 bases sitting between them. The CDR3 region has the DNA TGTGCCAGCAGCTGGGACTTGCGTGAAAAACTGTTTTTT. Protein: CASSWDLREKLFF.

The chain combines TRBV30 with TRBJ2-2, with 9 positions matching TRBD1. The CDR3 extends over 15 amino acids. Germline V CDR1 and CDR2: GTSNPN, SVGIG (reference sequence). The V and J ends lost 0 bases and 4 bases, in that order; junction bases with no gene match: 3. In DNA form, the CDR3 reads TGTGCCTGGAGTGTGACAGGGGGAAGCACCGGGGAGCTGTTTTTT. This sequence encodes CAWSVTGGSTGELFF. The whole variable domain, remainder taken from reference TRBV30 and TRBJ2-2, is SQTIHQWPATLVQPVGSPLSLECTVEGTSNPNLYWYRQAAGRGLQLLFYSVGIGQISSEVPQNLSASRPQDRQFILSSKKLLLSDSGFYLCAWSVTGGSTGELFFGEGSRLTVL.

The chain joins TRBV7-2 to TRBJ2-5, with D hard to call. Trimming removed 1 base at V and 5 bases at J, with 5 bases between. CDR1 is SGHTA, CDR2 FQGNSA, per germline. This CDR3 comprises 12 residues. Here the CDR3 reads CASSLDRETQYF. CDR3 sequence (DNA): TGTGCCAGCAGCTTAGACCGGGAGACCCAGTACTTC. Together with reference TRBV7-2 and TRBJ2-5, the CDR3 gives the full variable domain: GAGVSQSPSNKVTEKGKDVELRCDPISGHTALYWYRQSLGQGLEFLIYFQGNSAPDKSGLPSDRFSAERTGGSVSTLTIQRTQQEDSAVYLCASSLDRETQYFGPGTRLLVL.

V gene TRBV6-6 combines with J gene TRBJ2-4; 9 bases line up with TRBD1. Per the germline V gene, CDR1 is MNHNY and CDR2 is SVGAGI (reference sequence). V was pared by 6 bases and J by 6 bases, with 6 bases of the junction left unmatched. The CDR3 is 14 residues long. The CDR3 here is CASSYGTGLNIQYF. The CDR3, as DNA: TGTGCCAGCAGCTACGGGACAGGGTTAAACATTCAGTACTTC.

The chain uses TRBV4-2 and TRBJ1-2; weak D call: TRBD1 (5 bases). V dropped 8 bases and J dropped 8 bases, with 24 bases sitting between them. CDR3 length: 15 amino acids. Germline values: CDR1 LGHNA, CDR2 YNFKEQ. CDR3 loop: CASDLGRDLSGGYTF. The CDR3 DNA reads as TGTGCCAGCGACTTAGGGCGGGACCTCAGCGGGGGCTACACCTTC.